Each of the 25 T cell receptor beta chains below was sequenced from the same sample in a study of PD-L1 blockade in urothelial cancer. Sequencing used immunoSEQ multiplex PCR; TCRdb keeps in-frame clones, though not all of them. The sample includes 45,000 or so clones, 88% of them seen just once. Sequenced here: PBMCs, sampled around atezolizumab (anti-PD-L1) treatment. The receptors originated from a man older than 75 with urothelial cancer.

This chain links TRBV30 with TRBJ1-4; D call uncertain. The CDR3 is 13 amino acids. V lost 6 bases to trimming and J lost 0 bases, with 8 bases between them. CDR1 and CDR2 from the germline V gene are GTSNPN and SVGIG (reference sequence). CDR3 protein: CACGRATNEKLFF. The CDR3 region has the DNA TGTGCCTGTGGGAGGGCAACTAATGAAAAACTGTTTTTT.

The chain uses TRBV5-5 and TRBJ1-1; weak D call: TRBD1 (5 bases). The CDR3 spans 17 residues. Trimming took off 3 bases at V and 4 bases at J, with 22 bases between the two ends. CDR1 and CDR2 (germline): SGHKS, YYEKEE (reference sequence). In DNA form, the CDR3 reads TGTGCCAGCAGCTCCCCCCGCCGCGGGACGAGGAGCACTGAAGCTTTCTTT. Residues: CASSSPRRGTRSTEAFF. Combining the CDR3 with reference TRBV5-5 and TRBJ1-1 gives the whole variable domain DAGVTQSPTHLIKTRGQQVTLRCSPISGHKSVSWYQQVLGQGPQFIFQYYEKEERGRGNFPDRFSARQFPNYSSELNVNALLLGDSALYLCASSSPRRGTRSTEAFFGQGTRLTVV.

This chain connects TRBV7-9 to TRBJ2-1; 8 nucleotides match TRBD2. CDR1 and CDR2 (germline): SEHNR, FQNEAQ (reference sequence). The J segment lost 8 bases and the V segment lost 5 bases, leaving 17 bases of the junction unmatched. The CDR3 consists of 17 residues. Written as DNA, the CDR3 is TGTGCCAGCAGCCCTCTTCCGGGAGCGGGAGCTGTCGATGAGCAGTTCTTC. Its translation: CASSPLPGAGAVDEQFF.

The J gene is TRBJ2-1, the V gene TRBV6-5; 10 bases align to TRBD2. The germline V gene encodes CDR1 MNHEY and CDR2 SVGAGI. The ends lost 5 bases at V and 5 bases at J; junction bases unmatched: 6. This CDR3 is 15 amino acids long. The CDR3 here is CASSRSGRANNEQFF. CDR3 bases: TGTGCCAGCAGTCGGAGCGGGAGGGCCAACAATGAGCAGTTCTTC.

The chain links TRBV5-1 to TRBJ2-1; the match to TRBD2 covers 10 bases. The CDR3 has 17 amino acids. Germline loops: CDR1 SGHRS, CDR2 YFSETQ. J lost 8 bases, V lost 1 base, and 12 bases had no gene match. The CDR3, as DNA: TGCGCCAGCAGCTTGTGGTCTAGCGGGGGCCTGGTGGATGAGCAGTTCTTC. Its protein product is CASSLWSSGGLVDEQFF.

A few counts support this clone. This rearrangement joins TRBV9 to TRBJ2-2; 12 nucleotides align to TRBD2. The CDR3 runs 14 residues. Germline lookup yields CDR1 SGDLS and CDR2 YYNGEE. Trimming took 1 base from V and 8 from J; bases not matched to a gene: 0. This CDR3 is CASSVLAGGGELFF. CDR3 coding DNA: TGTGCCAGCAGCGTACTAGCGGGAGGGGGGGAGCTGTTTTTT. Full variable domain (outside the CDR3, taken from reference TRBV9 and TRBJ2-2): DSGVTQTPKHLITATGQRVTLRCSPRSGDLSVYWYQQSLDQGLQFLIQYYNGEERAKGNILERFSAQQFPDLHSELNLSSLELGDSALYFCASSVLAGGGELFFGEGSRLTVL.

The chain combines TRBV30 with TRBJ1-2, with D possibly TRBD1 on 5 matching bases. V gave up 7 bases and J gave up 1 base, with 19 bases separating them. The V gene's germline CDR1 is GTSNPN and CDR2 SVGIG (reference sequence). The CDR3 loop spans 15 amino acids. Here the CDR3 reads CAFSSAGRDNYGYTF. DNA of the CDR3: TGTGCCTTTTCCTCTGCGGGGCGGGATAACTATGGCTACACCTTC.

The chain carries TRBV30 and TRBJ1-1; D is unclear. The V gene lost 0 bases and the J gene lost 8 bases, with 13 bases spanning the gap. The CDR3 loop spans 13 amino acids. Germline V gene sequence: CDR1 GTSNPN, CDR2 SVGIG (reference sequence). This CDR3 reads CAWSVIASVEAFF. CDR3 DNA sequence: TGTGCCTGGAGTGTAATAGCGTCAGTGGAAGCTTTCTTT.

The CDR3 DNA sequence: TGTGCCAGCAGCTTAGGCGGTAGCGGGAGAACAGATACGCAGTATTTT. The encoded protein is CASSLGGSGRTDTQYF. V is TRBV7-2 and J is TRBJ2-3; the match to TRBD2 covers 9 bases. The CDR3 spans 16 residues. With V trimmed by 1 base and J by 3 bases, 5 bases remained unmatched. Germline V gene data show CDR1 as SGHTA and CDR2 as FQGNSA.

This clone was recorded a few times. The chain recombines TRBV7-2 with TRBJ1-2; 8 bases are a match to TRBD1. Trimming removed 1 base from V and 5 bases from J; junction bases left unmatched: 12. The CDR3 covers 17 residues. Germline V CDR1 and CDR2: SGHTA, FQGNSA. CDR3 sequence reads: CASSLDAQAGGLYGYTF. DNA for the CDR3: TGTGCCAGCAGCTTAGACGCGCAGGCAGGGGGCCTATATGGCTACACCTTC.

The chain carries TRBV5-4 and TRBJ2-2; 9 bases line up with TRBD1. From germline, CDR1 is SGHNT and CDR2 YYREEE (reference sequence). This CDR3 region has 16 residues. Trimming removed 1 base from V and 5 bases from J; junction bases left unmatched: 6. The CDR3 protein is CASSLMGQGSTGELFF. In DNA, the CDR3 is TGTGCCAGCAGCTTGATGGGACAGGGTTCAACCGGGGAGCTGTTTTTT.

Written as DNA, the CDR3 is TGCGCCAGCAGCCCCCCGGGACAGGGGGAGTACGAGCAGTACTTC. This sequence encodes CASSPPGQGEYEQYF. The J gene is TRBJ2-7, the V gene TRBV10-1, with 11 nucleotides matching TRBD1. V was clipped by 6 bases and J by 4 bases; unmatched bases: 8. Germline V gives CDR1 WNHNN, CDR2 SYGVQD (reference sequence). This CDR3 region has 15 residues.

The rearrangement links TRBV2 to TRBJ2-5; D is perhaps TRBD1 (6 bases). The CDR3 is 13 residues long. Trimming removed 6 bases at V and 4 bases at J, with 12 bases between. Germline assignment: CDR1 SNHLY and CDR2 FYNNEI. The CDR3 sequence is CASRQQGAETQYF. The CDR3 region has the DNA TGTGCCAGCAGACAACAGGGAGCAGAGACCCAGTACTTC.

V and J are TRBV5-6 and TRBJ1-6, with 9 positions matching TRBD1. CDR3 length equals 15 residues. The V segment lost 3 bases and the J segment 10 bases; nucleotides outside the gene matches: 8. Germline V gene sequence: CDR1 SGHDT, CDR2 YYEEEE. DNA of the CDR3: TGTGCCAGCAGCTCCGGGACAGGGTTGGGATCACCCCTCCACTTT. Encoded protein: CASSSGTGLGSPLHF.

This chain connects TRBV2 to TRBJ2-3, with a possible D match to TRBD2 (5 bases). Deletions cut 2 bases from V and 3 bases from J, with 6 bases between. Germline values: CDR1 SNHLY, CDR2 FYNNEI. This CDR3 spans 13 amino acids. The CDR3 DNA follows: TGTGCCAGCAGTGAAACGGGAACAGATACGCAGTATTTT. Its translation is CASSETGTDTQYF.

J is TRBJ1-1 and V is TRBV10-1; D uncertain. The CDR3 loop spans 13 amino acids. The V end was cut by 8 bases, the J end by 4 bases, with 14 bases between. Germline V gene lookup returns CDR1 WNHNN and CDR2 SYGVQD (reference sequence). The CDR3 loop is CASQRGLATEAFF. CDR3 sequence (DNA): TGCGCCAGCCAACGGGGTCTGGCCACTGAAGCTTTCTTT.

This rearrangement joins TRBV29-1 to TRBJ1-2, with D perhaps TRBD1 (6 bases). Trimming left V 4 bases short and J 8 bases short, with 11 bases between. This CDR3 spans 11 amino acids. CDR1 and CDR2 (germline): SQVTM, ANQGSEA. The CDR3 DNA reads as TGCAGCGTTGTACAGGGATTAGGCTACACCTTC. This encodes CSVVQGLGYTF.

The chain employs TRBV18 and TRBJ2-1; TRBD2 might be the D (6 bases). Trimming left V 4 bases short and J 8 bases short, with 15 bases between. From germline, CDR1 is KGHSH and CDR2 LQKENI. The CDR3 loop spans 14 amino acids. The CDR3 loop is CASSLRTIRDEQFF. The CDR3 DNA follows: TGTGCCAGCTCACTACGGACTATTCGGGATGAGCAGTTCTTC.

This clone was seen a few times. The chain employs TRBV6-5 and TRBJ1-1, with D maybe TRBD1 (6 bases). The CDR3 totals 16 residues. The germline V gene encodes CDR1 MNHEY and CDR2 SVGAGI. Trimming removed 0 bases from V and 2 bases from J, with 13 bases in between. The CDR3 nucleotides are TGTGCCAGCAGTTACTCGAGGGGACACCCTAACACTGAAGCTTTCTTT. Its translation: CASSYSRGHPNTEAFF.

This clone was picked up a small number of times. This sequence joins TRBV14 and TRBJ1-5; no definite D call. The germline V gene has CDR1 SGHDN and CDR2 FVKESK. The V gene lost 1 base and the J gene lost 9 bases, with 10 bases spanning the gap. This CDR3 spans 13 amino acids. The CDR3 bases are TGTGCCAGCAGCCAAGTTGAGCGATCGCCCCAGCATTTT. It codes for CASSQVERSPQHF. The full variable domain, with the rest looked up from reference TRBV14 and TRBJ1-5, is EAGVTQFPSHSVIEKGQTVTLRCDPISGHDNLYWYRRVMGKEIKFLLHFVKESKQDESGMPNNRFLAERTGGTYSTLKVQPAELEDSGVYFCASSQVERSPQHFGDGTRLSIL.

The chain recombines TRBV30 with TRBJ1-2, with a tentative D call TRBD1 (6 bases). The length of the CDR3 is 13 residues. The V end lost 8 bases, the J end lost 7 bases, and 20 bases lay between the germline ends. Per germline, CDR1 GTSNPN and CDR2 SVGIG (reference sequence). Here the CDR3 reads CAVRGQTPGGYTF. DNA for the CDR3: TGTGCCGTAAGAGGACAGACCCCTGGTGGCTACACCTTC.

V and J are TRBV7-2 and TRBJ2-1; possibly TRBD2 for D (5 bases). Trimming cost V 1 base and J 12 bases, with 7 bases left between them. There are 11 residues in the CDR3. Germline V CDR1 and CDR2: SGHTA, FQGNSA. This chain's CDR3 is CASSLERRQFF. The CDR3 nucleotides are TGTGCCAGCAGCTTAGAGCGGAGGCAGTTCTTC.

The chain joins TRBV7-2 to TRBJ1-2; 11 bases agree with TRBD1. The CDR3 spans 15 residues. V shed 5 bases and J 12 bases; nucleotides not matched to a gene: 14. Germline CDR1 and CDR2: SGHTA and FQGNSA. The CDR3 DNA sequence: TGTGCCAGCAGCCAGACTAACCGGGACAGGGGGATCCACACCTTC. Translated: CASSQTNRDRGIHTF.

This clone was seen just once. The gene calls are TRBV12-2 and TRBJ2-1; no DNA check was done on the table's D call, TRBD2. TRBV12-2 represents a pseudogene. This CDR3 has 15 amino acids. The CDR3 bases are TGTGCAAGTCGCTTATTACTAGCGGGGTCCAATGAGCAGTTCTTC. This encodes CASRLLLAGSNEQFF.

The chain couples TRBV30 to TRBJ1-1; D call uncertain. The CDR3 runs 11 residues. Germline CDR1 is GTSNPN and CDR2 is SVGIG (reference sequence). Trimming took 6 bases from V and 0 from J, leaving 5 bases between them. CDR3 sequence (DNA): TGTGCCTGTACTATGAACACTGAAGCTTTCTTT. Translated, it gives CACTMNTEAFF.